Listed below are T cell receptor beta chains from one sample, sequenced in a study of blood T cell repertoires in COVID-19. Sequenced by immunoSEQ multiplex PCR; TCRdb stores in-frame clones only, minus some. The sample carries around 210,000 clones, about 82% recorded once. The sequenced material came from peripheral blood. These receptors originate from a man in his fifties with COVID-19, enrolled during active disease. CDR3s include the opening cysteine and the closing phenylalanine or tryptophan. D genes are given only for firm matches. Some rows have no size entry. The others give once, few or many, or a class for an expanded clone.

>TRBJ1-1|TRBV28|once|-|16
CASSLTSLGHGYEAFF
TGTGCCAGCAGTTTAACATCTCTGGGACACGGGTATGAAGCTTTCTTT
>TRBJ1-2|TRBV18|-|TRBD1|15
CASSQAGQGASGYTF
TGTGCCAGCTCACAAGCGGGACAGGGGGCGAGCGGCTACACCTTC
>TRBJ2-1|TRBV11-2|-|TRBD2|14
CASRLAGIYNEQFF
TGTGCCAGCAGGTTAGCGGGGATCTACAATGAGCAGTTCTTC
>TRBJ1-6|TRBV27|-|-|16
CASSLDPGNYNSPLHF
TGTGCCAGCAGTTTAGATCCAGGGAACTATAATTCACCCCTCCACTTT
>TRBJ2-3|TRBV20-1|-|TRBD2|16
CSASGRLAASTDTQYF
TGCAGTGCTAGTGGAAGACTAGCAGCTAGCACAGATACGCAGTATTTT
>TRBJ1-2|TRBV7-2|-|TRBD1|16
CASSLDLTGGRYGYTF
TGTGCCAGCAGCCTTGATCTAACAGGGGGTCGCTATGGCTACACCTTC
>TRBJ2-1|TRBV14|-|-|16
CASSQDTGVTYNEQFF
TGTGCCAGCAGCCAAGATACCGGGGTTACCTACAATGAGCAGTTCTTC
>TRBJ2-7|TRBV5-5|-|-|15
CASSLGWLGGYEQYF
TGTGCCAGCAGCTTGGGTTGGCTAGGGGGCTACGAGCAGTACTTC
>TRBJ1-4|TRBV9|-|-|13
CASSDGWREKLFF
TGTGCCAGCAGCGACGGGTGGAGGGAAAAACTGTTTTTT
>TRBJ2-1|TRBV6-2/TRBV6-3|-|-|12
CASSYLAGEQFF
TGTGCCAGCAGTTACTTGGCGGGTGAGCAGTTCTTC
>TRBJ1-2|TRBV18|-|-|14
CASSPTGTNYGYTF
TGTGCCAGCTCACCAACGGGGACTAACTATGGCTACACCTTC
>TRBJ1-2|TRBV12-3/TRBV12-4|few|-|12
CASRGSDYGYTF
TGTGCCAGCAGGGGGAGTGACTATGGCTACACCTTC
>TRBJ1-6|TRBV9|-|-|14
CASSVETSNSPLHF
TGTGCCAGCAGCGTAGAGACTTCTAATTCACCCCTCCACTTT
>TRBJ2-3|TRBV11-3|-|-|13
CASSFLNRATQYF
TGTGCCAGCAGCTTCCTAAACAGGGCTACGCAGTATTTT
>TRBJ2-7|TRBV4-1|-|-|13
CASSHQGSYEQYF
TGCGCCAGCAGCCACCAGGGGTCCTACGAGCAGTACTTC
>TRBJ1-2|TRBV4-2|-|-|18
CASSQGEGGRRSNYGYTF
TGTGCCAGCAGCCAAGGGGAGGGGGGGCGAAGGTCTAACTATGGCTACACCTTC
>TRBJ1-5|TRBV24-1|-|TRBD1|17
CATSDGRDSNWNQPQHF
TGTGCCACCAGTGACGGCCGGGACAGTAACTGGAATCAGCCCCAGCATTTT
>TRBJ2-2|TRBV19|-|-|15
CASSPRTKGGGELFF
TGTGCCAGTAGTCCGCGGACAAAGGGAGGCGGGGAGCTGTTTTTT
>TRBJ1-2|TRBV3-1/TRBV3-2|-|-|16
CASSQDLTGSNYGYTF
TGTGCCAGCAGCCAGGATTTAACAGGGAGTAACTATGGCTACACCTTC
>TRBJ2-7|TRBV4-1|-|TRBD1|14
CASSLGQGTYEQYF
TGCGCCAGCAGCCTCGGACAGGGGACCTACGAGCAGTACTTC
>TRBJ1-3|TRBV4-1|-|-|17
CASSQELLGASGNTIYF
TGCGCCAGCAGCCAAGAACTTCTGGGGGCTTCTGGAAACACCATATATTTT
>TRBJ2-7|TRBV2|-|TRBD1|13
CASMLDRGDEQYF
TGTGCCAGCATGTTGGACAGGGGGGACGAGCAGTACTTC
>TRBJ2-2|TRBV7-9|-|-|15
CASSLDAGNTGELFF
TGTGCCAGCAGCTTAGACGCAGGGAACACCGGGGAGCTGTTTTTT
>TRBJ2-7|TRBV1|-|-|19
CTSSYLPASGEVISYEQYF
TGCACCAGCAGCTATTTACCCGCTAGCGGGGAGGTCATCTCCTACGAGCAGTACTTC
>TRBJ1-3|TRBV9|-|-|15
CASGPPSFSGNTIYF
TGTGCCAGCGGCCCTCCATCCTTCTCTGGAAACACCATATATTTT
>TRBJ1-3|TRBV2|-|TRBD1|15
CASRKDRGSGNTIYF
TGTGCCAGCAGGAAAGACAGGGGGTCAGGAAACACCATATATTTT
>TRBJ1-4|TRBV6-5|-|-|14
CASRRGGDIEKLFF
TGTGCCAGCAGAAGAGGGGGTGATATCGAAAAACTGTTTTTT
>TRBJ2-2|TRBV29-1|-|TRBD1|15
CSVLWGTGTTGELFF
TGCAGCGTTTTATGGGGGACAGGGACCACCGGGGAGCTGTTTTTT
>TRBJ2-1|TRBV7-9|few|-|14
CATQSVHSYNEQFF
TGTGCCACCCAATCGGTTCACTCCTACAATGAGCAGTTCTTC
>TRBJ1-1|TRBV5-1|-|-|14
CASSAGPWDTEAFF
TGCGCCAGCAGCGCGGGACCCTGGGACACTGAAGCTTTCTTT
>TRBJ1-2|TRBV6-1|-|-|15
CASSNLGVGNYGYTF
TGTGCCAGCAGTAATTTGGGAGTGGGTAACTATGGCTACACCTTC
>TRBJ2-2|TRBV14|-|-|12
CASSPYTGELFF
TGTGCCAGCAGCCCCTACACCGGGGAGCTGTTTTTT
>TRBJ1-2|TRBV5-1|-|TRBD1|14
CASSLGGQGNGYTF
TGCGCCAGCAGCTTGGGTGGACAGGGCAATGGCTACACCTTC
>TRBJ2-1|TRBV10-2|-|-|14
CASTGHSSYNEQFF
TGCGCCAGCACGGGACACAGCTCCTACAATGAGCAGTTCTTC
>TRBJ2-3|TRBV10-3|-|TRBD2|14
CAISDRLAGGRQYF
TGTGCCATCAGTGACCGACTAGCGGGGGGGCGGCAGTATTTT
>TRBJ2-3|TRBV3-1/TRBV3-2|-|TRBD2|16
CASSKGTSGVEDTQYF
TGTGCCAGCAGCAAAGGGACTAGCGGGGTGGAAGATACGCAGTATTTT
>TRBJ2-5|TRBV7-6|-|TRBD2|17
CASSLGTSGGPGETQYF
TGTGCCAGCAGCTTAGGGACTAGCGGGGGGCCAGGAGAGACCCAGTACTTC
>TRBJ2-1|TRBV11-2|-|-|15
CASSSLQGHDNEQFF
TGTGCCAGCAGCTCCCTACAGGGTCACGACAATGAGCAGTTCTTC
>TRBJ1-5|TRBV11-2|-|TRBD1|15
CASSQTGGGNQPQHF
TGTGCCAGCAGCCAGACAGGGGGCGGCAATCAGCCCCAGCATTTT
>TRBJ2-1|TRBV19|-|-|16
CASSIIGGLSYNEQFF
TGTGCCAGTAGTATAATCGGCGGACTCTCCTACAATGAGCAGTTCTTC
>TRBJ1-2|TRBV7-8|-|TRBD1|14
CASSRQGGNYGYTF
TGTGCCAGCAGCCGACAGGGAGGTAACTATGGCTACACCTTC
>TRBJ1-4|TRBV4-2|-|-|15
CASSQATGSYEKLFF
TGTGCCAGCAGCCAAGCGACAGGTTCTTATGAAAAACTGTTTTTT
>TRBJ1-1|TRBV2|-|-|12
CASSEGLVEAFF
TGTGCCAGCAGTGAAGGGCTGGTTGAAGCTTTCTTT
>TRBJ2-7|TRBV5-1|-|-|13
CASSLTRSYEQYF
TGCGCCAGCAGTTTGACACGCTCCTACGAGCAGTACTTC
>TRBJ2-5|TRBV2|-|TRBD1|14
CASRRQGAVETQYF
TGTGCCAGCAGACGACAGGGGGCGGTGGAGACCCAGTACTTC
>TRBJ2-1|TRBV7-2|-|-|15
CASSLFRGIYNEQFF
TGTGCCAGCAGCTTATTCCGGGGGATCTACAATGAGCAGTTCTTC